The 6 T cell receptor beta chains presented below share a single source sample, sequenced in a study of technical replicates of blood from several donors. Some clones are missing from TCRdb's copy, which holds only in-frame ones; the method was immunoSEQ multiplex PCR. The sample has about 75,000 clones, around 97% seen once. What was sequenced was T cells isolated from PBMCs. Receptors originate from a human donor in good health.

The chain is built from TRBV7-9 and TRBJ2-7; maybe TRBD2 (6 bases). The CDR3 spans 12 residues. From germline, CDR1 is SEHNR and CDR2 FQNEAQ (reference sequence). With 5 bases removed from V and 3 bases from J, the gap between germline ends came to 8 bases. CDR3 sequence: CASSHGSYEQYF. CDR3 nucleotides: TGTGCCAGCAGCCACGGGAGCTACGAGCAGTACTTC.

The V gene is TRBV19, the J gene TRBJ1-5, with D tentatively TRBD1 (5 bases). Germline CDR1 is LNHDA and CDR2 is SQIVND (reference sequence). Trimming shortened V by 4 bases and J by 12 bases, and 22 bases separated the two germline ends. This CDR3 contains 15 residues. Written as DNA, the CDR3 is TGTGCCAGTAGTAGAGGGACTTCAGGGATTCTTTTCCAGCATTTT. It is translated as CASSRGTSGILFQHF.

This chain uses TRBV11-3 with TRBJ2-7; no clear D. Germline assignment: CDR1 SGHNT and CDR2 YENEEA. This CDR3 is built from 13 residues. Trimming shortened V by 3 bases and J by 5 bases, and 11 bases separated the two germline ends. The CDR3: CASSLAVLDEQYF. In nucleotides, the CDR3 is TGTGCCAGCAGCTTGGCAGTATTGGACGAGCAGTACTTC.

The rearrangement links TRBV5-4 to TRBJ1-2; D ambiguous. With 4 bases removed from V and 4 bases from J, the gap between germline ends came to 14 bases. Germline V CDR1 and CDR2: SGHNT, YYREEE (reference sequence). The CDR3 length is 14 residues. The CDR3 bases are TGTGCCAGCAGCCAGGACGGAGGGCTCTATGGCTACACCTTC. Amino acids: CASSQDGGLYGYTF.

The chain's CDR3 is CASSAGTSGDYYEQYF. The CDR3 DNA reads as TGCGCCAGCAGCGCTGGGACTAGCGGGGATTACTACGAGCAGTACTTC. The chain is built from TRBV5-1 and TRBJ2-7; 13 bases align to TRBD2. The germline CDR1 and CDR2 sequences are SGHRS and YFSETQ. J gave up 3 bases and V 4 bases, and 7 bases lay outside the gene matches. The CDR3 runs to 16 residues.

V gene TRBV11-2 combines with J gene TRBJ2-7; 8 bases agree with TRBD1. From germline, CDR1 is SGHAT and CDR2 FQNNGV. CDR3 size: 12 residues. Unmatched junction bases numbered 6, after V lost 5 bases and J lost 9 bases. CDR3 region: CASSPWTGWQYF. The CDR3, as DNA: TGTGCCAGCAGCCCGTGGACAGGGTGGCAGTACTTC.